What follows is one TCR beta chain and its context. No antigen is known for it. These data come from a study of cytomegalovirus exposure and HLA in healthy donors. Study-wide findings and caveats: There were 164 TCR beta chains listed as cytomegalovirus-associated. A later analysis associated roughly 15,000 TCR beta sequences with HLA alleles at a 0.05 false discovery rate. Later analysis revealed greater clonal expansion in HLA-associated TCR beta chains than in equally common others.

The V end was cut by 2 bases, the J end by 9 bases, with 18 bases between. The CDR3 is 15 residues long. Germline assignment: CDR1 SGHRS and CDR2 YFSETQ. This PCR relied on a set of 60 Vbeta primers and 13 Jbeta primers. The table came from immunoSEQ multiplex PCR; TCRdb's copy has only in-frame clones and leaves some out. The table has some 85,000 clones, about four fifths seen once; the top ten hold roughly 2.6%. The TCR originated in a woman aged 50 to 60 in good health and CMV-seronegative. V is TRBV5-1 and J is TRBJ2-1; TRBD1 might be the D (5 bases). Sequenced sample: PBMCs. Here the CDR3 DNA reads TGCGCCAGCAGCTTAGGGGCAGGGCTGTTGGGTGAGCAGTTCTTC. Protein product: CASSLGAGLLGEQFF.